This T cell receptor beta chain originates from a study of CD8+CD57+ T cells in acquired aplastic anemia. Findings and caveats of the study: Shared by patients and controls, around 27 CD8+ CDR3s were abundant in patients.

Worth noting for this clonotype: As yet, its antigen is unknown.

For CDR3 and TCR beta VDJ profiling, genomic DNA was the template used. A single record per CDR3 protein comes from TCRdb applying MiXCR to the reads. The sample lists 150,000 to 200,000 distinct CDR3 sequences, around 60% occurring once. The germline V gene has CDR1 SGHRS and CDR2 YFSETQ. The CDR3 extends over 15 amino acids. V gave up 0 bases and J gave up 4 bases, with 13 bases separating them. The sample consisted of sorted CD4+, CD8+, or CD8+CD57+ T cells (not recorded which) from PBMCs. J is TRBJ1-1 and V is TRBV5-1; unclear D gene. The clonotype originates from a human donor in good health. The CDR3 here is CASSLDGGRGTEAFF. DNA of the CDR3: TGCGCCAGCAGCTTGGATGGAGGGAGAGGCACTGAAGCTTTCTTT.